What follows are 11 T cell receptor beta chains derived from one specimen sequenced in a study of blood T cell repertoires in COVID-19. Profiling relied on immunoSEQ multiplex PCR, and the TCRdb table lists in-frame clones only, not all of them. The data contain fewer than 45,000 clones, approximately 91% of them seen just once; the ten biggest clones take up about 6%. Sequenced sample: peripheral blood. Every receptor here comes from a human donor in a cohort sampled during active COVID-19.

The chain joins TRBV15 to TRBJ1-1; D is uncertain. The germline CDR1 and CDR2 sequences are LNHNV and YYDKDF (reference sequence). CDR3 length equals 13 residues. Trimming left V 0 bases short and J 5 bases short, with 7 bases between. The CDR3 DNA reads TGTGCCACCAGCAGAGATGGGCGAACTGAAGCTTTCTTT. Protein sequence: CATSRDGRTEAFF.

The chain combines TRBV28 with TRBJ2-2; no firm D call. Germline V gene data show CDR1 as MDHEN and CDR2 as SYDVKM. The CDR3 is 13 residues long. V was trimmed by 6 bases and J by 4 bases, leaving 9 bases between them. The CDR3 loop reads CASRRSGTGELFF. CDR3 DNA: TGTGCCAGCAGGAGGTCCGGCACCGGGGAGCTGTTTTTT.

This clone was picked up a small number of times. This chain connects TRBV29-1 to TRBJ2-5; D is perhaps TRBD1 (8 bases). Trimming stripped 3 bases from V and 2 bases from J, with 31 bases between. Germline V CDR1 and CDR2: SQVTM, ANQGSEA. The CDR3 runs 20 residues. In DNA form, the CDR3 reads TGCAGCGTTGATTCAGGGGGCAAGTGGGCGGGAGTATCGTCACAAGAGACCCAGTACTTC. Encoded protein: CSVDSGGKWAGVSSQETQYF.

This chain connects TRBV6-1 to TRBJ2-1; a possible D gene is TRBD2 (5 bases). The germline V gene encodes CDR1 MNHNS and CDR2 SASEGT. This CDR3 spans 16 amino acids. Trimming shortened V by 4 bases and J by 2 bases, and 15 bases separated the two germline ends. The CDR3 DNA reads as TGTGCCAGCAGTGCCCTACGGGAACGCGCCTACAATGAGCAGTTCTTC. Translation: CASSALRERAYNEQFF.

The V call is TRBV27, the J call TRBJ2-7, with D tentatively TRBD1 (6 bases). The germline V and J ends were trimmed by 2 bases and 0 bases, with 11 bases remaining between them. The CDR3 has 15 residues. Germline loops: CDR1 MNHEY, CDR2 SMNVEV (reference sequence). The CDR3 DNA sequence: TGTGCCAGCAGTTTAAGGGGGAACCCCTCCTACGAGCAGTACTTC. It codes for CASSLRGNPSYEQYF.

The CDR3 DNA follows: TGTGCCAGCAGCTTAGGGACGGACAAGATCAATGAGCAGTTCTTC. It specifies CASSLGTDKINEQFF. The chain combines TRBV11-1 with TRBJ2-1, with D possibly TRBD1 on 5 matching bases. With 1 base removed from V and 6 bases from J, the gap between germline ends came to 13 bases. In germline, CDR1 is SGHAT, CDR2 FQDESV (reference sequence). This CDR3 is 15 amino acids long.

V is TRBV19 and J is TRBJ2-1, with a weak D call TRBD1 (6 bases). Germline CDR1 is LNHDA and CDR2 is SQIVND (reference sequence). Between the trimmed V and J ends, which lost 3 bases and 4 bases, there was a span of 7 bases. The CDR3 is 13 amino acids. The CDR3 DNA reads as TGTGCCAGTAGTATGGACAGTTACAATGAGCAGTTCTTC. As protein: CASSMDSYNEQFF. The complete variable domain, with remaining parts taken from reference TRBV19 and TRBJ2-1, reads DGGITQSPKYLFRKEGQNVTLSCEQNLNHDAMYWYRQDPGQGLRLIYYSQIVNDFQKGDIAEGYSVSREKKESFPLTVTSAQKNPTAFYLCASSMDSYNEQFFGPGTRLTVL.

The chain has TRBV5-1 and TRBJ2-7, with 12 bases that match TRBD1. Germline-derived CDR1 and CDR2 are SGHRS and YFSETQ. With 7 bases clipped from V and 1 base from J, the junction kept 3 bases outside the gene matches. The CDR3 is 14 residues long. Here the CDR3 reads CASQGQGASYEQYF. CDR3 nucleotide sequence: TGCGCCAGCCAGGGACAGGGGGCGTCCTACGAGCAGTACTTC.

The CDR3 DNA reads as TGTGCCAGCAGCTCAGAGGTTGAGGGTCCTGGGACCCAGTACTTC. This translates into CASSSEVEGPGTQYF. The V and J genes are TRBV5-8 and TRBJ2-5; D might be TRBD2 (5 bases). The CDR3 runs 15 residues. Germline V lookup: CDR1 SGHTS, CDR2 YDEGEE. The V and J ends lost 3 bases and 7 bases respectively, with 19 bases between them.

The rearrangement links TRBV6-2 or TRBV6-3 to TRBJ2-7, with TRBD1 matching 7 bases. Trimming took 2 bases from V and 2 from J; bases not matched to a gene: 3. Germline CDR1 reads MNHEY; CDR2 reads SVGEGT. The CDR3 contains 14 residues. The CDR3 DNA is TGTGCCAGCAGTTACGGACAGGCCACCTACGAGCAGTACTTC. This gives the protein CASSYGQATYEQYF.

This chain uses TRBV15 with TRBJ1-2, with 7 positions matching TRBD1. Trimming removed 3 bases from V and 2 bases from J; junction bases left unmatched: 6. The germline V gene encodes CDR1 LNHNV and CDR2 YYDKDF (reference sequence). CDR3 length equals 15 residues. The CDR3: CATSRRDRKNYGYTF. In nucleotides, the CDR3 is TGTGCCACCAGCAGGCGGGACAGAAAAAACTATGGCTACACCTTC.